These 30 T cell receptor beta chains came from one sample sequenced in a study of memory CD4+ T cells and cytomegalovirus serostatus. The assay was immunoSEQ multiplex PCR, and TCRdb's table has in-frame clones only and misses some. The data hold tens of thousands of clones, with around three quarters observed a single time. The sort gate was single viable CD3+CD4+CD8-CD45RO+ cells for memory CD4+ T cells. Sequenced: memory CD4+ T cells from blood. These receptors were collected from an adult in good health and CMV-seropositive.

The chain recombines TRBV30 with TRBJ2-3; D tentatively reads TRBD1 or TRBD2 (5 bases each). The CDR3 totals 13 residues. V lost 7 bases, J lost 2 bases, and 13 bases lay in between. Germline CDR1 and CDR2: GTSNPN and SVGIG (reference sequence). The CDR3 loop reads CALVGAATDTQYF. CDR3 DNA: TGTGCCTTAGTCGGGGCAGCCACAGATACGCAGTATTTT.

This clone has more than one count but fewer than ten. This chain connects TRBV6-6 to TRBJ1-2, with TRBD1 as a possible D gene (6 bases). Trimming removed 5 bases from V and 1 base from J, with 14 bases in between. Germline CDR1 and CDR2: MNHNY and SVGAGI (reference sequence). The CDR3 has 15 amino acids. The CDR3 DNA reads TGTGCCAGCAGTCATCCAGGGGAAGTTAACTATGGCTACACCTTC. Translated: CASSHPGEVNYGYTF.

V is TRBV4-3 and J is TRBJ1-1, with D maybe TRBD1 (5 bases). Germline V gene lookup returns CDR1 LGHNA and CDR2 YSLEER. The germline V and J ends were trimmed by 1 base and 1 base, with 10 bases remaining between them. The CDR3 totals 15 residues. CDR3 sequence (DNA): TGCGCCAGCAGCCAAGTAGTCCAGGGGAACACTGAAGCTTTCTTT. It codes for CASSQVVQGNTEAFF.

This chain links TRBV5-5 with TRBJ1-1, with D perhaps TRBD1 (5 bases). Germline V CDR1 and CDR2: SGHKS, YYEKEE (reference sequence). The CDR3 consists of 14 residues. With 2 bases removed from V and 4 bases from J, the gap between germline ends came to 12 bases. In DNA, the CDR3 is TGTGCCAGCAGCTTAAGGCCAGGGCCCACTGAAGCTTTCTTT. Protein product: CASSLRPGPTEAFF. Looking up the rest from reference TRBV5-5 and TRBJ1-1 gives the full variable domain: DAGVTQSPTHLIKTRGQQVTLRCSPISGHKSVSWYQQVLGQGPQFIFQYYEKEERGRGNFPDRFSARQFPNYSSELNVNALLLGDSALYLCASSLRPGPTEAFFGQGTRLTVV.

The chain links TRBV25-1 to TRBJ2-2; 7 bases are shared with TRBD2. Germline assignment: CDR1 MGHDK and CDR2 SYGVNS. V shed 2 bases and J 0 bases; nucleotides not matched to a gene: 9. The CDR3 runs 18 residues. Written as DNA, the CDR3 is TGTGCCAGCAGTGAACACCCTAGCGGCCCTGCGAACACCGGGGAGCTGTTTTTT. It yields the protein CASSEHPSGPANTGELFF.

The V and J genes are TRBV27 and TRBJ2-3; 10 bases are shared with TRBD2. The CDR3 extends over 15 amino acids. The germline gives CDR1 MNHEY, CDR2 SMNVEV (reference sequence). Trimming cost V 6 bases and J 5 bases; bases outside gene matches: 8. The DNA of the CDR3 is TGTGCCAGCAGAGCGCTAGCGGGAGAGGGAGATACGCAGTATTTT. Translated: CASRALAGEGDTQYF.

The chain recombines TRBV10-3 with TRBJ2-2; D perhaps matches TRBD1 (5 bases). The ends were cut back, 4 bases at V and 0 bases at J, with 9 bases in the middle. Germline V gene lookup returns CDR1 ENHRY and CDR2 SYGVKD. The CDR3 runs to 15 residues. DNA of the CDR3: TGTGCCATCAGTGCTTCAGGGACGAACACCGGGGAGCTGTTTTTT. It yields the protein CAISASGTNTGELFF.

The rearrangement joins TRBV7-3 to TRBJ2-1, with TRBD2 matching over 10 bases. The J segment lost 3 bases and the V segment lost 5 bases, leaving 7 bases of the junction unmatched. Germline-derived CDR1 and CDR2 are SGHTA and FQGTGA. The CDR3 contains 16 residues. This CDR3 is CASSLTGTSVYNEQFF. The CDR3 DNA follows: TGTGCCAGCAGCCTCACCGGGACTAGCGTCTACAATGAGCAGTTCTTC.

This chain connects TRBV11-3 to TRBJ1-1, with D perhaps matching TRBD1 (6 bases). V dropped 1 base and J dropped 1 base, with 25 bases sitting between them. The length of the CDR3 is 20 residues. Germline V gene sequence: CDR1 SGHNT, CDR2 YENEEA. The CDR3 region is CASSLGGVARQAFSNTEAFF. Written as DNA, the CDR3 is TGTGCCAGCAGCTTAGGGGGCGTTGCGAGACAGGCGTTTTCGAACACTGAAGCTTTCTTT.

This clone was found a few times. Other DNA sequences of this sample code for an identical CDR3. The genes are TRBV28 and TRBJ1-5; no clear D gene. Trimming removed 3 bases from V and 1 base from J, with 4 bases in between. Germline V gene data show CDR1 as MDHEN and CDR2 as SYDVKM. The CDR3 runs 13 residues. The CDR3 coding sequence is TGTGCCAGCAGTTTTAGCAGCAATCAGCCCCAGCATTTT. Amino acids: CASSFSSNQPQHF.

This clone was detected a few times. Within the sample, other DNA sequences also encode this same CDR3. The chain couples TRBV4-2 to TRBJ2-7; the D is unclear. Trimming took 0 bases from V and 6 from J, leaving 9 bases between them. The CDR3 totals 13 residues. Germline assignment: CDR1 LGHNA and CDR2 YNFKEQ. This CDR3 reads CASSQERRGEQYF. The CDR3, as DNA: TGTGCCAGCAGCCAAGAAAGACGCGGCGAGCAGTACTTC.

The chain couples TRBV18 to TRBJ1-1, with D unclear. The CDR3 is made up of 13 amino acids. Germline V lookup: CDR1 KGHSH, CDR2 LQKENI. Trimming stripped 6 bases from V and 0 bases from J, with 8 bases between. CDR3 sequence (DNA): TGTGCCAGCTCCCCTGGAATGAACACTGAAGCTTTCTTT. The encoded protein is CASSPGMNTEAFF.

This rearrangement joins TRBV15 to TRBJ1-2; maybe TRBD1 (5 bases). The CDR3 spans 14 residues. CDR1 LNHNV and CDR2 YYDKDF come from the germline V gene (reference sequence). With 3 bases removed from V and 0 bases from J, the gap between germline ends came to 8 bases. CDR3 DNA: TGTGCCACCAGCAGGGACAAAACTAACTATGGCTACACCTTC. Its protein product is CATSRDKTNYGYTF.

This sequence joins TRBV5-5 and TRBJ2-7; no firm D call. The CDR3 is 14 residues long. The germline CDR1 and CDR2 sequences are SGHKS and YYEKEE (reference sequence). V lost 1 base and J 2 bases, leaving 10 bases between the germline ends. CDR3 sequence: CASSLNNRAYEQYF. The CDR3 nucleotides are TGTGCCAGCAGCTTGAATAACAGAGCCTACGAGCAGTACTTC.

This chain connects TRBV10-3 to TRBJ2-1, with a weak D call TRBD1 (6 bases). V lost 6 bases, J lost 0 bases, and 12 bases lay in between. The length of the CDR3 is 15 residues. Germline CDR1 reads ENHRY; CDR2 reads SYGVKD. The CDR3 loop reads CAISRDKSSYNEQFF. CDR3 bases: TGTGCCATCAGCCGGGACAAGAGCTCCTACAATGAGCAGTTCTTC.

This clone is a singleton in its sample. CDR3 nucleotides: TGCGCCAGCAGCAATGGAGAGGCGGGGGGAGAGACCCAGTACTTC. This codes for CASSNGEAGGETQYF. The chain uses TRBV5-1 and TRBJ2-5; 8 nucleotides align to TRBD2. Unmatched junction bases numbered 9, after V lost 4 bases and J lost 4 bases. There are 15 residues in the CDR3. Germline lookup yields CDR1 SGHRS and CDR2 YFSETQ.

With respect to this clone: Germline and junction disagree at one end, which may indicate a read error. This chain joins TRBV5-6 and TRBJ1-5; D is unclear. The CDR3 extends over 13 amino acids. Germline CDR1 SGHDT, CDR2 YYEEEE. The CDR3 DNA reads TGTGCCAGCAGTTTGGGCTTCAATCAGCCCCAGCATTTT. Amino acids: CASSLGFNQPQHF.

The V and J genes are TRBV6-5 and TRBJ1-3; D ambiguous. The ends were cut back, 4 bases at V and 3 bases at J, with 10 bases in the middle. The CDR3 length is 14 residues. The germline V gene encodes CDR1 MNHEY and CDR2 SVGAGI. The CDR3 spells CASSSTRVGNTIYF. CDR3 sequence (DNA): TGTGCCAGCAGTTCGACCCGAGTTGGAAACACCATATATTTT.

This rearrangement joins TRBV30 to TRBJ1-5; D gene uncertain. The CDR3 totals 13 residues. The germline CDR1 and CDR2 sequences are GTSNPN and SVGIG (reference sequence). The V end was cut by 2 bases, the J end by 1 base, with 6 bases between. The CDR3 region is CAWSLDSNQPQHF. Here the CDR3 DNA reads TGTGCCTGGAGTTTAGACAGCAATCAGCCCCAGCATTTT.

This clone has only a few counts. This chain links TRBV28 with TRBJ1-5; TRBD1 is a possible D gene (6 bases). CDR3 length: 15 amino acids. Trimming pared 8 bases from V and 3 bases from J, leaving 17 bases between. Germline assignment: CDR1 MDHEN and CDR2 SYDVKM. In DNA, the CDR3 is TGTGCCAGCTGGCGTGTGGGGGCCGACAATCAGCCCCAGCATTTT. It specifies CASWRVGADNQPQHF. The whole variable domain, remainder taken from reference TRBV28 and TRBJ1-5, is DVKVTQSSRYLVKRTGEKVFLECVQDMDHENMFWYRQDPGLGLRLIYFSYDVKMKEKGDIPEGYSVSREKKERFSLILESASTNQTSMYLCASWRVGADNQPQHFGDGTRLSIL.

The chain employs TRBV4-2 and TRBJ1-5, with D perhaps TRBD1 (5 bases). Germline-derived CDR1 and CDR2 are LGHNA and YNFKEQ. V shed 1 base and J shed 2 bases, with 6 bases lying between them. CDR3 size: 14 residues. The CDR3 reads CASSQAQGNQPQHF. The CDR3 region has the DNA TGTGCCAGCAGCCAAGCACAGGGCAATCAGCCCCAGCATTTT.

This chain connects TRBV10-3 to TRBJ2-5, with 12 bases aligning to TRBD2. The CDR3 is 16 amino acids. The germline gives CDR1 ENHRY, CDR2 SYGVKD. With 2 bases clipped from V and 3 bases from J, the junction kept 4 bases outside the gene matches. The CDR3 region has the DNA TGTGCCATCAGTGAGCCCTCTAGCGGGAGGGAAGAGACCCAGTACTTC. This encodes CAISEPSSGREETQYF.

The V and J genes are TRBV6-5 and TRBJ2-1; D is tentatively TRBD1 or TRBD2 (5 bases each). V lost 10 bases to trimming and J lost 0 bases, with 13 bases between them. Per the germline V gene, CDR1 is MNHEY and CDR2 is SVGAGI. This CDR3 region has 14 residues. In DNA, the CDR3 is TGTGCCACCACGAGGGGCAGCTCCTACAATGAGCAGTTCTTC. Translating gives CATTRGSSYNEQFF.

CDR3 DNA sequence: TGTGCCTGGAGTATCGGGACAGGGGGCTTTCGGGGCAATCAGCCCCAGCATTTT. This translates into CAWSIGTGGFRGNQPQHF. The V call is TRBV30, the J call TRBJ1-5, with 12 bases identical to TRBD1. Losses at the gene ends were 2 bases for V and 2 bases for J; bases not matched to a gene: 10. The CDR3 extends over 18 amino acids. Germline assignment: CDR1 GTSNPN and CDR2 SVGIG (reference sequence).

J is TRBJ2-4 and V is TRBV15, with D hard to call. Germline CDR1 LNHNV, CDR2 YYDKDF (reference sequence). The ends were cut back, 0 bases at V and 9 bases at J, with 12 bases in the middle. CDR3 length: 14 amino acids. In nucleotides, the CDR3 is TGTGCCACCAGCAGAGATCAGGTTTCGGGCATTCAGTACTTC. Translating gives CATSRDQVSGIQYF.

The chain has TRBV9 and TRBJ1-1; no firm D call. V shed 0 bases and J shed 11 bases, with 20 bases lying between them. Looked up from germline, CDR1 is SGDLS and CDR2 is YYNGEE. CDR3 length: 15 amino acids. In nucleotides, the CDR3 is TGTGCCAGCAGCGTAGCAGCGAATACCGCTGGCAGGGCTTTCTTT. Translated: CASSVAANTAGRAFF.

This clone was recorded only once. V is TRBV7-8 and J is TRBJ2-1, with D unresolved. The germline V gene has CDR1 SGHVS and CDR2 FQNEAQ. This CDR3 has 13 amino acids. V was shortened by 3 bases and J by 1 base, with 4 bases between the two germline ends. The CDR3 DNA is TGTGCCAGCAGCTTTCGGTCCTACAATGAGCAGTTCTTC. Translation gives CASSFRSYNEQFF.

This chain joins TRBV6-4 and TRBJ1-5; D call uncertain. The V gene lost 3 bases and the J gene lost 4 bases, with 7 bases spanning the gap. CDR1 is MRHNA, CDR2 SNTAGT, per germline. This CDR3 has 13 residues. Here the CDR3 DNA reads TGTGCCAGCAGTGAGGGAAGGAATCAGCCCCAGCATTTT. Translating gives CASSEGRNQPQHF.

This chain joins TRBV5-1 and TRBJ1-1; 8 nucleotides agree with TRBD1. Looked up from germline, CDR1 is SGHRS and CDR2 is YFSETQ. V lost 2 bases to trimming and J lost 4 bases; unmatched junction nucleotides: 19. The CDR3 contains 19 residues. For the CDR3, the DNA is TGCGCCAGCAGCTTTGGAGCCTCATTGGACAGGGCGTGGGGCACTGAAGCTTTCTTT. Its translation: CASSFGASLDRAWGTEAFF.

CDR3 sequence reads: CASSQGGSDTGELFF. CDR3 coding DNA: TGCGCCAGCAGCCAAGGGGGGAGTGACACCGGGGAGCTGTTTTTT. The genes are TRBV4-3 and TRBJ2-2; D possibly matches TRBD1 or TRBD2 (5 bases each). Germline CDR1 is LGHNA and CDR2 is YSLEER. Trimming took 1 base from V and 3 from J, leaving 9 bases between them. CDR3 size: 15 residues.